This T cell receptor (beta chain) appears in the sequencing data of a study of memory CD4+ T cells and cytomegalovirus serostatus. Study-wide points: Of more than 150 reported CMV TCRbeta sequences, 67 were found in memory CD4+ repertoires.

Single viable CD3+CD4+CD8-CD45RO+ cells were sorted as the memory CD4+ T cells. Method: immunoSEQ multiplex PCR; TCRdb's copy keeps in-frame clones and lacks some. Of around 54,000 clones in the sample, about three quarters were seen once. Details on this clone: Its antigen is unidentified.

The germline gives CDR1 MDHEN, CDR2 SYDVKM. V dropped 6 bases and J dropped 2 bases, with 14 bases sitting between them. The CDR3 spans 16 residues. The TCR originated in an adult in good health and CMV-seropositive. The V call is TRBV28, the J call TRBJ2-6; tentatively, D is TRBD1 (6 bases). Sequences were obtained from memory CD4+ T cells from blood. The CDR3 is CASRRIPGAGANVLTF. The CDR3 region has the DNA TGTGCCAGCAGGAGGATACCAGGGGCTGGGGCCAACGTCCTGACTTTC.